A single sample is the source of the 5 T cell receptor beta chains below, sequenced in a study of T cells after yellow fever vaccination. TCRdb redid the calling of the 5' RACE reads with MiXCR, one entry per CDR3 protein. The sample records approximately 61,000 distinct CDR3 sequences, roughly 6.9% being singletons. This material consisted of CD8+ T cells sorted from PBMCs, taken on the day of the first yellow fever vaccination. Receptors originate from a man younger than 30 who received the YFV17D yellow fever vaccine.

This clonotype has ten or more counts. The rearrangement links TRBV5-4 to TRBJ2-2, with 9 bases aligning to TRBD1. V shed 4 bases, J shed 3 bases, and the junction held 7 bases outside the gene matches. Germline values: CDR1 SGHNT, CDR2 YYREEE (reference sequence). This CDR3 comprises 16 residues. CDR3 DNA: TGTGCCAGCAGCGCTACCGGGACAGGGTACACCGGGGAGCTGTTTTTT. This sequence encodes CASSATGTGYTGELFF. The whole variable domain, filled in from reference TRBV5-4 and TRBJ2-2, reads ETGVTQSPTHLIKTRGQQVTLRCSSQSGHNTVSWYQQALGQGPQFIFQYYREEENGRGNFPPRFSGLQFPNYSSELNVNALELDDSALYLCASSATGTGYTGELFFGEGSRLTVL.

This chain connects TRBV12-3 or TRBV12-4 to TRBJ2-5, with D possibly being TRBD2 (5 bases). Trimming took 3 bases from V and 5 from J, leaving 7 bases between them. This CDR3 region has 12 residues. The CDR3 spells CASSFSVETQYF. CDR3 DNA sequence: TGTGCCAGCAGTTTTAGCGTGGAGACCCAGTACTTC.

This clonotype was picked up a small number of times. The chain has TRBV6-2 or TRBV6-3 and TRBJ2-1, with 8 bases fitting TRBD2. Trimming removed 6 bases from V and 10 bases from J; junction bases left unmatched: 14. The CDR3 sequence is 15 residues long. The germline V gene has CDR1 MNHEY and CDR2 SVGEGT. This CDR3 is CASSIGGALQWEQFF. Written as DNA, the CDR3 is TGTGCCAGCAGCATCGGGGGGGCCCTACAATGGGAGCAGTTCTTC.

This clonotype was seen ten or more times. CDR3 nucleotide sequence: TGCGCCAGCAGCCAAGAAGGGGGCGATATCTTCCGTAAAGAGCAGTTCTTC. Its protein is CASSQEGGDIFRKEQFF. The chain carries TRBV4-1 and TRBJ2-1, with 7 positions matching TRBD1. V shed 0 bases, J shed 10 bases, and the junction held 15 bases outside the gene matches. CDR1 and CDR2 from the germline V gene are MGHRA and YSYEKL. This CDR3 has 17 amino acids.

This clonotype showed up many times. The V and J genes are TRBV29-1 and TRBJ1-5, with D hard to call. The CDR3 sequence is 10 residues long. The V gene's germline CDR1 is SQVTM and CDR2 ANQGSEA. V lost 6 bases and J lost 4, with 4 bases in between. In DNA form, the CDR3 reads TGCAGCGTCCAGAATCAGCCCCAGCATTTT. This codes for CSVQNQPQHF.